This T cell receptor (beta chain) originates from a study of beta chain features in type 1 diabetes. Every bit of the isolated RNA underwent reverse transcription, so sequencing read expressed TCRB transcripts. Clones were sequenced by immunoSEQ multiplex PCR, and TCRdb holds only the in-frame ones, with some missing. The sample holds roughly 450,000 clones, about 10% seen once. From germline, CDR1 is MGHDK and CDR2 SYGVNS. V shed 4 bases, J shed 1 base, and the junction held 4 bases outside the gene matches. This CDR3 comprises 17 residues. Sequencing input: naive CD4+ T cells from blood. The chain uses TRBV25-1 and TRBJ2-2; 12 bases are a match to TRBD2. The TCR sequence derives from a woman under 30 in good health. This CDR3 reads CASSAGLAGRNTGELFF. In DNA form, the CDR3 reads TGTGCCAGCAGTGCCGGACTAGCGGGGAGGAACACCGGGGAGCTGTTTTTT.